Listed below are T cell receptor beta chains from one sample, sequenced in a study of post-analysis software for immune sequencing data. In TCRdb, the PCR reads were re-called with MiXCR into one record per CDR3 protein. Among 750,000 to 950,000 distinct CDR3 sequences, around 46% were seen once, and the ten largest hold approximately 4.4%. The sequenced sample consisted of blood. These receptors were taken from a girl between 10 and 17 years old with multiple sclerosis. Both conserved end residues are part of each CDR3. The order of the fields is D gene, V gene, clone size, CDR3 length, J gene, CDR3 DNA, CDR3 protein. D genes are given only for firm matches. A row's size may be missing; if present it is once, few, many or a size class.

>-|TRBV7-2|few|14|TRBJ1-2
TGTGCCAGCAGCTTAGGGAATGCACTATCTGGCTACACCTTC
CASSLGNALSGYTF
>TRBD2|TRBV18|-|15|TRBJ2-1
TGTGCCAGCTCGCGGGGACTAGCGGGAGTTAATGAGCAGTTCTTC
CASSRGLAGVNEQFF
>-|TRBV27|-|14|TRBJ2-1
TGTGCCAGCAGTTTATACGACAGATACAATGAGCAGTTCTTC
CASSLYDRYNEQFF
>TRBD1|TRBV6-6|-|16|TRBJ1-1
TGTGCCAGCATGGGGAACCCGGGACAGTGGAACACTGAAGCTTTCTTT
CASMGNPGQWNTEAFF
>TRBD2|TRBV5-1|-|16|TRBJ2-1
TGCGCCAGCAGATCACCGGGACTAGCGGGAACCAATGAGCAGTTCTTC
CASRSPGLAGTNEQFF
>-|TRBV3-1|-|13|TRBJ2-5
TGTGCCAGCATCTCGGACGGACAAGAGACCCAGTACTTC
CASISDGQETQYF
>-|TRBV7-9|-|15|TRBJ2-7
TGTGCCAGCAGCCCACCCGAGCGGCAGTCCTACGAGCAGTACTTC
CASSPPERQSYEQYF
>-|TRBV7-9|-|14|TRBJ2-2
TGTGCCAGCAGCTCGAGATGGACCGCCACGAAGCTGTTTTTT
CASSSRWTATKLFF
>-|TRBV25-1|-|15|TRBJ2-6
TGTGCCAGCAGTATCGGGGGCTCTGGGGCCAACGTCCTGACTTTC
CASSIGGSGANVLTF
>-|TRBV11-1|few|14|TRBJ2-1
TGTGCCAGCAGCTTAGGAGGGGGAACGTTTGAGCAGTTCTTC
CASSLGGGTFEQFF
>TRBD1|TRBV27|-|15|TRBJ2-7
TGTGCCAGCAGTTTGTCCGGGACAGGGGTGTACGAGCAGTACTTC
CASSLSGTGVYEQYF
>-|TRBV25-1|-|11|TRBJ1-1
TGTGCCAGCAGTGGATACACTGAAGCTTTCTTT
CASSGYTEAFF
>-|TRBV7-8|few|15|TRBJ2-3
TGTGCCAGCAGCTCGAACAGGGATACAGCAGATACGCAGTATTTT
CASSSNRDTADTQYF
>TRBD2|TRBV15|few|16|TRBJ2-3
TGTGCCACCAGCAGAGACGGTGCGGGAGACCCAGATACGCAGTATTTT
CATSRDGAGDPDTQYF
>TRBD1|TRBV2|-|13|TRBJ2-7
TGTGCCATAAACCCGGGACAGGGCTACGAGCAGTACTTC
CAINPGQGYEQYF
>-|TRBV15|-|12|TRBJ1-2
TGTGCCACCAGCATGGGCAGATATGGCTACACCTTC
CATSMGRYGYTF
>-|TRBV4-1|-|17|TRBJ2-3
TGCGCCAGCAGCCTAGATAATGTGGGGGGGCTCACAGATACGCAGTATTTT
CASSLDNVGGLTDTQYF